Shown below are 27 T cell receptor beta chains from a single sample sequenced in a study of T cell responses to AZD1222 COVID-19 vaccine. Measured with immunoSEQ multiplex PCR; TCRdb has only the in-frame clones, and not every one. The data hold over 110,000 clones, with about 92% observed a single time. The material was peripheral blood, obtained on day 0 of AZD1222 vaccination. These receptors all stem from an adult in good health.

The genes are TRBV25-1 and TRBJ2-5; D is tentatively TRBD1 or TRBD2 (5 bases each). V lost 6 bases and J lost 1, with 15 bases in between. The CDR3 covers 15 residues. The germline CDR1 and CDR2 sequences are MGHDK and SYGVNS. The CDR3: CASSSKQGPQETQYF. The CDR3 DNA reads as TGTGCCAGCAGCTCTAAGCAGGGACCCCAAGAGACCCAGTACTTC. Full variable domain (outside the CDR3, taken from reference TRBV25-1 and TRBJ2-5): EADIYQTPRYLVIGTGKKITLECSQTMGHDKMYWYQQDPGMELHLIHYSYGVNSTEKGDLSSESTVSRIRTEHFPLTLESARPSHTSQYLCASSSKQGPQETQYFGPGTRLLVL.

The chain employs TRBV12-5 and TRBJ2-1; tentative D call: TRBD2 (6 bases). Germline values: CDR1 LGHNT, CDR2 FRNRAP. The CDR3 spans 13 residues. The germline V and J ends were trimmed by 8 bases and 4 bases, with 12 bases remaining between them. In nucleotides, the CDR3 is TGTGCTAGTTGGGGGGAACCTTACAATGAGCAGTTCTTC. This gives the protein CASWGEPYNEQFF. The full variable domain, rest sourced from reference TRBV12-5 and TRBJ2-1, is DARVTQTPRHKVTEMGQEVTMRCQPILGHNTVFWYRQTMMQGLELLAYFRNRAPLDDSGMPKDRFSAEMPDATLATLKIQPSEPRDSAVYFCASWGEPYNEQFFGPGTRLTVL.

The CDR3 loop is CASSNSGGKRYGYTF. The DNA for the CDR3 is TGTGCCAGCAGTAACTCAGGGGGCAAGAGGTATGGCTACACCTTC. The chain carries TRBV28 and TRBJ1-2, with 8 bases that match TRBD1. Germline V lookup: CDR1 MDHEN, CDR2 SYDVKM. The CDR3 is 15 amino acids. V was clipped by 5 bases and J by 5 bases; unmatched bases: 10.

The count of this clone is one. The CDR3 sequence: CASSIRIGPGATPQTQYF. CDR3 nucleotide sequence: TGTGCCAGTAGTATAAGGATTGGGCCGGGGGCGACCCCCCAGACCCAGTACTTC. This rearrangement joins TRBV19 to TRBJ2-5, with D possibly being TRBD1 or TRBD2 (6 bases each). The ends were cut back, 2 bases at V and 6 bases at J, with 25 bases in the middle. Germline V gene sequence: CDR1 LNHDA, CDR2 SQIVND (reference sequence). The CDR3 is 18 residues long.

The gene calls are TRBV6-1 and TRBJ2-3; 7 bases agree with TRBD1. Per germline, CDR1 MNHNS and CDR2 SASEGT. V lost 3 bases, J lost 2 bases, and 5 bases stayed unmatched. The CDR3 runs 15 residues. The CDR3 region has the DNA TGTGCCAGCAGTGACACAGGGGCCTCCACAGATACGCAGTATTTT. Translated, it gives CASSDTGASTDTQYF.

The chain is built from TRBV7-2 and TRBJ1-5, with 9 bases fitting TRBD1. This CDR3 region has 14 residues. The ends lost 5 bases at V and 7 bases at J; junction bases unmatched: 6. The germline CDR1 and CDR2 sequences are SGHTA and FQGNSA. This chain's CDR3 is CASSLQGARQPQHF. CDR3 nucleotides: TGTGCCAGCAGCCTACAGGGGGCAAGACAGCCCCAGCATTTT.

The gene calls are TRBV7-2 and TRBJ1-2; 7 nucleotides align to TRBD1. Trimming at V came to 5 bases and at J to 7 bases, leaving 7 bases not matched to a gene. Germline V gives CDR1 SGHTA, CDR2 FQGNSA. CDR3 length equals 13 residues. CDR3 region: CASSPDREGGYTF. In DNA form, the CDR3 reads TGTGCCAGCAGCCCCGACAGGGAGGGTGGCTACACCTTC.

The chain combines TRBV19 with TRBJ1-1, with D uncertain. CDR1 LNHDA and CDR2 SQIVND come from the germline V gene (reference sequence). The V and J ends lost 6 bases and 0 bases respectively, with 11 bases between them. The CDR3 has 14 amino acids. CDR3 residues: CASRRPTMNTEAFF. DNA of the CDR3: TGTGCCAGTAGACGGCCCACTATGAACACTGAAGCTTTCTTT.

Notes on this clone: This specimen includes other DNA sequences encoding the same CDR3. The CDR3 coding sequence is TGCGCCAGCAGCTTGGTGCAGGGGGCTTACGAGCAGTACTTC. Protein product: CASSLVQGAYEQYF. The chain carries TRBV5-1 and TRBJ2-7; 8 nucleotides agree with TRBD1. Germline-derived CDR1 and CDR2 are SGHRS and YFSETQ. The V gene end was trimmed by 0 bases and the J gene end by 4 bases; junction bases not matched to a gene: 3. CDR3 length: 14 residues.

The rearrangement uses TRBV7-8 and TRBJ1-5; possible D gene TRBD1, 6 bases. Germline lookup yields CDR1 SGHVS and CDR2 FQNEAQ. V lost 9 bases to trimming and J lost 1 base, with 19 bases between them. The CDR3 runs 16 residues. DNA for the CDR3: TGTGCCAGTTCGTCGGGGGGGCGCGTAAGCAATCAGCCCCAGCATTTT. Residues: CASSSGGRVSNQPQHF.

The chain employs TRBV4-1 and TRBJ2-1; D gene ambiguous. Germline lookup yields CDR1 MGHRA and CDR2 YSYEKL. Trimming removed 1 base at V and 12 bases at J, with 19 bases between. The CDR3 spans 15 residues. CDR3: CASSQARQDLFGQFF. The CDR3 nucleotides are TGCGCCAGCAGCCAAGCTCGTCAGGACCTTTTTGGGCAGTTCTTC.

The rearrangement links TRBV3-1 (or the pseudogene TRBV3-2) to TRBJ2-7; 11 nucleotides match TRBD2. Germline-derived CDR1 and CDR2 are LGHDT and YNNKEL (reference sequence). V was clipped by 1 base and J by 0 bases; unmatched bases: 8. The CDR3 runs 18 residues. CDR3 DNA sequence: TGTGCCAGCAGCCAAGTTACCGGGACTAGCGGATACTCCTACGAGCAGTACTTC. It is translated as CASSQVTGTSGYSYEQYF.

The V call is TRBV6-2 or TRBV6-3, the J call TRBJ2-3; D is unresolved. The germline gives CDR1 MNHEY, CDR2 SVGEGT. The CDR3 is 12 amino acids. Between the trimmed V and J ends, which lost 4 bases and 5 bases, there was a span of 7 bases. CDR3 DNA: TGTGCCAGCAGTTGGAGTGGAGATACGCAGTATTTT. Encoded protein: CASSWSGDTQYF.

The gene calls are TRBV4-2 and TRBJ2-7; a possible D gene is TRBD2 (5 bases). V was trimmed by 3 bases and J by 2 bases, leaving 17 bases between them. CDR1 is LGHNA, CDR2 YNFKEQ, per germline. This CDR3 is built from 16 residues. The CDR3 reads CASSQTGHGEPYEQYF. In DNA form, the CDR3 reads TGTGCCAGCAGCCAGACTGGGCACGGGGAACCCTACGAGCAGTACTTC.

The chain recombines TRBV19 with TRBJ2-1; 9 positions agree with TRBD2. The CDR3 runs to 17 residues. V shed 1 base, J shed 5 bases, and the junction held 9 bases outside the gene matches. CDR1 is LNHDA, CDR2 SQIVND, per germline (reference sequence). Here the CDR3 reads CASSIGVLAGVNNEQFF. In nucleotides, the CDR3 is TGTGCCAGTAGTATAGGAGTCTTAGCGGGGGTTAACAATGAGCAGTTCTTC.

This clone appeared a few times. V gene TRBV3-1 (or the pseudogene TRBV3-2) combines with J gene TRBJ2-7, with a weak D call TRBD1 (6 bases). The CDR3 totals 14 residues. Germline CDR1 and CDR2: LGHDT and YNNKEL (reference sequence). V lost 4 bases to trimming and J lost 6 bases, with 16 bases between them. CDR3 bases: TGTGCCAGCAGCCCTATACAGGGCGGTCGCGAGCAGTACTTC. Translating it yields CASSPIQGGREQYF.

The CDR3 nucleotides read TGTGCCAGCAAGACGGCCAGAGGAGGTCAGGGCTACACCTTC. Translated, it gives CASKTARGGQGYTF. The chain joins TRBV6-5 to TRBJ1-2; D is ambiguous. Between the trimmed V and J ends, which lost 7 bases and 8 bases, there was a span of 20 bases. Germline V gives CDR1 MNHEY, CDR2 SVGAGI. The CDR3 runs to 14 residues.

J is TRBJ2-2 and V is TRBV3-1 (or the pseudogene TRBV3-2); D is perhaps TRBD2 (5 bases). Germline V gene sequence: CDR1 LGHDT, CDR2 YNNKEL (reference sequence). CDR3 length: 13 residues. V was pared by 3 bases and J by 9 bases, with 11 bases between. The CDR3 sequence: CASSHKGGRELFF. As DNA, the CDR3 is TGTGCCAGCAGCCACAAGGGCGGGCGGGAGCTGTTTTTT.

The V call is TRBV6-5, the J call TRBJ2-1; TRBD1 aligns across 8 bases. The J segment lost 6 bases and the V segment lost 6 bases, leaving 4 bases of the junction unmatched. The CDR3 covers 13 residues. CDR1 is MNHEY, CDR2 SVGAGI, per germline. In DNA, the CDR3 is TGTGCCAGCAGCCCGACAGGGGCCAATGAGCAGTTCTTC. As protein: CASSPTGANEQFF.

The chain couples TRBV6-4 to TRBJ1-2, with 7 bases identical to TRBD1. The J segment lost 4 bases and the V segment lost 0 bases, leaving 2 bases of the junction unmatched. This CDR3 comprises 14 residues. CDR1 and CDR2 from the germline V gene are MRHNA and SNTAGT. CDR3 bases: TGTGCCAGCAGTGACTCGGGGGACAGCTATGGCTACACCTTC. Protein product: CASSDSGDSYGYTF.

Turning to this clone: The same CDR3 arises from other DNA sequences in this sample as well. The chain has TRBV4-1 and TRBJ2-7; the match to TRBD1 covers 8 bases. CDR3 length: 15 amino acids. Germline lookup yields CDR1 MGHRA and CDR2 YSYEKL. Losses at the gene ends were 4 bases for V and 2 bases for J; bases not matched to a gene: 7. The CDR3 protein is CASSPSGTGPYEQYF. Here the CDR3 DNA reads TGCGCCAGCAGCCCGTCCGGGACAGGACCCTACGAGCAGTACTTC.

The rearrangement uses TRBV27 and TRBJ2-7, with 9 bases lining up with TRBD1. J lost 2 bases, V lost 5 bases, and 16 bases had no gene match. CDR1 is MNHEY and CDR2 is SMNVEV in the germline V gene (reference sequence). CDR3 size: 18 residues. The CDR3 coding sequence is TGTGCCAGCAGTCGACGAGGGGGTTGGGGACAGGGAGCCTACGAGCAGTACTTC. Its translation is CASSRRGGWGQGAYEQYF.

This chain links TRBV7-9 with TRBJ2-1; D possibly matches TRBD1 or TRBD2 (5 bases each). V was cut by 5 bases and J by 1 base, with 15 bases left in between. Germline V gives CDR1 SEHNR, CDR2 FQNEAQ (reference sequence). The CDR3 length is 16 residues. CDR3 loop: CASSMVGDPSYNEQFF. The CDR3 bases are TGTGCCAGCAGCATGGTGGGGGACCCTTCCTACAATGAGCAGTTCTTC. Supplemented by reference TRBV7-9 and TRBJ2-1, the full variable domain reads DTGVSQNPRHKITKRGQNVTFRCDPISEHNRLYWYRQTLGQGPEFLTYFQNEAQLEKSRLLSDRFSAERPKGSFSTLEIQRTEQGDSAMYLCASSMVGDPSYNEQFFGPGTRLTVL.

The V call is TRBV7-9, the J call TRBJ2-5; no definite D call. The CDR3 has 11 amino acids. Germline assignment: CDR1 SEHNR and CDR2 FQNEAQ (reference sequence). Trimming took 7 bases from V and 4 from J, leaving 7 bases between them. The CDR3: CASTPRETQYF. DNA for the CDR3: TGTGCCAGCACCCCTAGAGAGACCCAGTACTTC.

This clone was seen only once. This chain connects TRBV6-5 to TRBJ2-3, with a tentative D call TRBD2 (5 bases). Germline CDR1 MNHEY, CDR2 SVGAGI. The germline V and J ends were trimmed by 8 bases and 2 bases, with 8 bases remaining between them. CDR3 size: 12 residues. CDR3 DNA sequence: TGTGCCAGCTCGAGGGACACAGATACGCAGTATTTT. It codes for CASSRDTDTQYF.

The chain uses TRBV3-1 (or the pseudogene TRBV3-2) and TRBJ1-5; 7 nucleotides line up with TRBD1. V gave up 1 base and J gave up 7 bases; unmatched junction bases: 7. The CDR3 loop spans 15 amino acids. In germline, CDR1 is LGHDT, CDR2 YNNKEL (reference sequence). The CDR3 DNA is TGTGCCAGCAGCCAAGGGGTCAGGGGGGTACAGCCCCAGCATTTT. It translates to CASSQGVRGVQPQHF.

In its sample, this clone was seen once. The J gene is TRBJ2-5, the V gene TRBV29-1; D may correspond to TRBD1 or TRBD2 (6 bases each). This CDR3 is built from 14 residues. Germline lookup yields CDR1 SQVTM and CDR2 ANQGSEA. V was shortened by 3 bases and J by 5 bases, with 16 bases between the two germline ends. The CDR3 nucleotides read TGCAGCGTTGAGCGGGAACAGGGTTGGGAGACCCAGTACTTC. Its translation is CSVEREQGWETQYF.